In its sample, the clone carrying this TCR beta chain was seen once. Its antigen is not identified. cDNA molecules carried unique molecular identifiers, and template switching added a universal primer site. TCRdb ran MiXCR on the 5' RACE reads and lists one entry per CDR3 protein. This sample has around 480,000 distinct CDR3 sequences, with 12% to 15% found just once. These data belong to a study of identical twins. Study results and limitations: Invariant MAIT and iNKT cells may have partly biased zero-insertion analyses. Abundant beta clonotypes from cord blood bore fewer insertions; memory repertoires lacked this pattern. Within twin pairs, the out-of-frame alpha sequences they shared showed excess low generation probability.

V trimming: 3 bases; J trimming: 10 bases; junction bases outside the gene matches: 3. This CDR3 has 12 amino acids. From germline, CDR1 is DFQATT and CDR2 SNEGSKA (reference sequence). These data were also filed under a second study, of yellow fever vaccine responses in identical twins.

Sequenced material: CD4+ T cells sorted from blood. The chain is built from TRBV20-1 and TRBJ2-1, with 10 bases fitting TRBD2. This sequence originates from a woman aged 18-35 years in good health. The CDR3, as DNA: TGCAGTGCTAGGAAGACTAGCGGGGAGCAGTTCTTC. Its protein product is CSARKTSGEQFF.